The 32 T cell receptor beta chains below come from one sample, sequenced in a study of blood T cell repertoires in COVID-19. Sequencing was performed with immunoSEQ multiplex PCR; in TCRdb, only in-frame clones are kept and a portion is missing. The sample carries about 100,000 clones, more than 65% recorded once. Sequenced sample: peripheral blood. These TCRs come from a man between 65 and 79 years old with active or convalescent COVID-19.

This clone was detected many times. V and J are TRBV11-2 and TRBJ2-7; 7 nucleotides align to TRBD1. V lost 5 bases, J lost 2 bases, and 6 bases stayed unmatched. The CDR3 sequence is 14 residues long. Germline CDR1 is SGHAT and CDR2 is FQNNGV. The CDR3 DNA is TGTGCCAGCAGCGCGTCCGGGACAGCCTACGAGCAGTACTTC. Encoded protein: CASSASGTAYEQYF.

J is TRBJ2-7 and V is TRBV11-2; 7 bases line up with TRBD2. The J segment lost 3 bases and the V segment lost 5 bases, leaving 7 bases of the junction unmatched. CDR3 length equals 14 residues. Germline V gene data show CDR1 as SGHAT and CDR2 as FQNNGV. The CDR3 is CASSRSSGYYEQYF. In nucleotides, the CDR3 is TGTGCCAGCAGCCGAAGTAGCGGGTACTACGAGCAGTACTTC. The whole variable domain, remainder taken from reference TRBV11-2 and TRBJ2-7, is EAGVAQSPRYKIIEKRQSVAFWCNPISGHATLYWYQQILGQGPKLLIQFQNNGVVDDSQLPKDRFSAERLKGVDSTLKIQPAKLEDSAVYLCASSRSSGYYEQYFGPGTRLTVT.

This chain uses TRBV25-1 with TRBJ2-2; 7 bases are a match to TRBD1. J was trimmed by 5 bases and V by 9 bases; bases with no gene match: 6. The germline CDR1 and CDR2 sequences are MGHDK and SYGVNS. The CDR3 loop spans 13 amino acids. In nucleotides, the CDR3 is TGTGCCAGTCAGGGGGTAGGGACCGGGGAGCTGTTTTTT. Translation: CASQGVGTGELFF.

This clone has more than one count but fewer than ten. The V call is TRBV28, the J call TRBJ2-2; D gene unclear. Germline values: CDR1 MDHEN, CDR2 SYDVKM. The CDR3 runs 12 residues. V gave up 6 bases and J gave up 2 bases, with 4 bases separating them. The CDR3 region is CASSSNTGELFF. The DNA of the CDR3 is TGTGCCAGCAGCTCCAACACCGGGGAGCTGTTTTTT.

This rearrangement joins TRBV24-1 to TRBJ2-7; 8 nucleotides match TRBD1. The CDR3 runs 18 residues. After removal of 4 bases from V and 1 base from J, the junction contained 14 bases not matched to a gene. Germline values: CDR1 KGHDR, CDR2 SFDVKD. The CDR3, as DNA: TGTGCCACCAGTGACTCCCCAGCCGGGACAGGTGGATCCTACGAGCAGTACTTC. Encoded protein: CATSDSPAGTGGSYEQYF.

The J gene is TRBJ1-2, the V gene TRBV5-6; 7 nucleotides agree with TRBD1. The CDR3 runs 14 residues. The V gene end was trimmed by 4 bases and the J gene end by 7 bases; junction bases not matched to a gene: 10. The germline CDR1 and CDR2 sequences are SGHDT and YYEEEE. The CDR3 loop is CASSLRTGTRGYTF. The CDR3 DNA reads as TGTGCCAGCAGCCTCCGGACAGGAACTCGTGGCTACACCTTC. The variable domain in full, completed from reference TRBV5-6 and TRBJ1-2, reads DAGVTQSPTHLIKTRGQQVTLRCSPKSGHDTVSWYQQALGQGPQFIFQYYEEEERQRGNFPDRFSGHQFPNYSSELNVNALLLGDSALYLCASSLRTGTRGYTFGSGTRLTVV.

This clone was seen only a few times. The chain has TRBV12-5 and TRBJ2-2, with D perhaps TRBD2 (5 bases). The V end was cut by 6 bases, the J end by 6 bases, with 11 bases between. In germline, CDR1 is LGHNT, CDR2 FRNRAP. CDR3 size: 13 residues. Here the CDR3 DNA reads TGTGCTAGTGGCCCTTTGGGAGCCGGGGAGCTGTTTTTT. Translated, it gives CASGPLGAGELFF.

The CDR3 coding sequence is TGTGCCACCAGTTCCACTAGCGGGGGGGTCTACGAGCAGTACTTC. Translation gives CATSSTSGGVYEQYF. The rearrangement joins TRBV24-1 to TRBJ2-7; 13 bases align to TRBD2. CDR1 and CDR2 from the germline V gene are KGHDR and SFDVKD. The CDR3 covers 15 residues. J was trimmed by 3 bases and V by 6 bases; bases with no gene match: 4.

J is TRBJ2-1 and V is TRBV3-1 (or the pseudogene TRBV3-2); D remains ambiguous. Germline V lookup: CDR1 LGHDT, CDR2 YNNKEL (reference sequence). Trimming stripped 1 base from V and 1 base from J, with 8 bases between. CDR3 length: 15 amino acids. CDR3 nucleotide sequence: TGTGCCAGCAGCCAAGGCGGCTTATCCTACAATGAGCAGTTCTTC. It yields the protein CASSQGGLSYNEQFF.

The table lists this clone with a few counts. The CDR3 DNA sequence: TGTGCCAGCAGTTTAGCCGGGGTGGATGGCTACACCTTC. Amino acids: CASSLAGVDGYTF. This sequence joins TRBV12-3 or TRBV12-4 and TRBJ1-2; D is undetermined. The V and J ends lost 0 bases and 6 bases respectively, with 8 bases between them. The CDR3 sequence is 13 residues long.

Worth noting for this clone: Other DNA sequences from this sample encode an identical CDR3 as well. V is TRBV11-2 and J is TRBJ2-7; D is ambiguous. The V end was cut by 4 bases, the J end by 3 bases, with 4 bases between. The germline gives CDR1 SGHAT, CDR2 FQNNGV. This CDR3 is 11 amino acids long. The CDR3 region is CASSSIYEQYF. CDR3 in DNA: TGTGCCAGCAGCTCCATCTACGAGCAGTACTTC.

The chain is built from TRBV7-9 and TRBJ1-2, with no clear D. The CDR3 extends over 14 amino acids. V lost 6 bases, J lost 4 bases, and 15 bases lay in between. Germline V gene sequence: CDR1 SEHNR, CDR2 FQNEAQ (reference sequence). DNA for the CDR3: TGTGCCAGCAGTTTCTCCGGGTCCTTCTATGGCTACACCTTC. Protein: CASSFSGSFYGYTF.

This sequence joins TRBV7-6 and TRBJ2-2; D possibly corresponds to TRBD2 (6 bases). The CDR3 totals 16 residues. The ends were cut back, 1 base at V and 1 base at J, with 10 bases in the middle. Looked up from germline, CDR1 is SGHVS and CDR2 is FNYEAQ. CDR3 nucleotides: TGTGCCAGCAGCTTAGTGGGGCGGGGGAACACCGGGGAGCTGTTTTTT. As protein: CASSLVGRGNTGELFF.

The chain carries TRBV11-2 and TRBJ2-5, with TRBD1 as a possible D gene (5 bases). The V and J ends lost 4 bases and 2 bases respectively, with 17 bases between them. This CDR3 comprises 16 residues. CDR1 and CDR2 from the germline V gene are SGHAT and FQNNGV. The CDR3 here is CASSSRGTGPQETQYF. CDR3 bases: TGTGCCAGCAGCTCAAGGGGTACTGGACCACAAGAGACCCAGTACTTC.

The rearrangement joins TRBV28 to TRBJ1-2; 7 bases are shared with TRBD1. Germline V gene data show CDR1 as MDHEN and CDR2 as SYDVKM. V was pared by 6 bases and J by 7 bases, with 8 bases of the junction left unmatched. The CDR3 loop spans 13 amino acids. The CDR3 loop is CASRTGVWSGYTF. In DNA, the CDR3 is TGTGCCAGCAGAACAGGGGTTTGGAGTGGCTACACCTTC.

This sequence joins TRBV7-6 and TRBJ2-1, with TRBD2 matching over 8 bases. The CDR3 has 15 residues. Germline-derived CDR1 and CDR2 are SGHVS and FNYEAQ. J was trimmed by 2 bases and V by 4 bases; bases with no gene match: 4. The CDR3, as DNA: TGTGCCAGCAGCTCGGAAGCGGGAGCCTACAATGAGCAGTTCTTC. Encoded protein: CASSSEAGAYNEQFF.

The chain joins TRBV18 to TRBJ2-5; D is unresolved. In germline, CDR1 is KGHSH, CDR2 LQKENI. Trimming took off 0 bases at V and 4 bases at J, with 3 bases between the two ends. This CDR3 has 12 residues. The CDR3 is CASSPPVETQYF. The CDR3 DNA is TGTGCCAGCTCACCACCCGTAGAGACCCAGTACTTC.

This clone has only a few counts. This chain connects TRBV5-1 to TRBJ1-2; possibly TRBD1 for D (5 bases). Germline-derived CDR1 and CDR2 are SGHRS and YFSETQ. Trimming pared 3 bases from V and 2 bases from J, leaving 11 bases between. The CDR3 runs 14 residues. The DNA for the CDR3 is TGCGCCAGCAGCTGGTCGGACACGAACTATGGCTACACCTTC. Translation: CASSWSDTNYGYTF.

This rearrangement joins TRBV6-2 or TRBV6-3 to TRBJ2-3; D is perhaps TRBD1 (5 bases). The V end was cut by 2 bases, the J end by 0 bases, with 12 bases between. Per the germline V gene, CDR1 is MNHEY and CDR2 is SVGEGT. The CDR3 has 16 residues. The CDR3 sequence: CASSYGPGMSTDTQYF. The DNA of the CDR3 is TGTGCCAGCAGTTACGGCCCAGGGATGAGCACAGATACGCAGTATTTT.

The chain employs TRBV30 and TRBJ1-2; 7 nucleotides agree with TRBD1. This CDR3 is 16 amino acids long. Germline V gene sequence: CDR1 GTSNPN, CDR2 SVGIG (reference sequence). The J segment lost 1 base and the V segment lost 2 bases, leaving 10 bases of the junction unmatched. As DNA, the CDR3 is TGTGCCTGGAGTAGTGTTGCAGGGGGAAATAACTATGGCTACACCTTC. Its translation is CAWSSVAGGNNYGYTF.

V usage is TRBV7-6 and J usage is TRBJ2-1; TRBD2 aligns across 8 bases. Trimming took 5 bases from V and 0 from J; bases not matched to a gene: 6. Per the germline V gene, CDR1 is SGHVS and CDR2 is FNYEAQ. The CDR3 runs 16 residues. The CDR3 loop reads CASSITSGSSYNEQFF. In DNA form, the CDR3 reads TGTGCCAGCAGCATAACTAGCGGAAGCTCCTACAATGAGCAGTTCTTC.

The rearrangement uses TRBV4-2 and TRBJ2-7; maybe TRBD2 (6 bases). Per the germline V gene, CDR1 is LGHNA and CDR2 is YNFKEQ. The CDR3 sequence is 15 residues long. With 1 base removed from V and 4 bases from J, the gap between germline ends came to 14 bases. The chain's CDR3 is CASSQGPGTEYEQYF. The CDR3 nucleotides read TGTGCCAGCAGCCAAGGACCCGGGACTGAGTACGAGCAGTACTTC.

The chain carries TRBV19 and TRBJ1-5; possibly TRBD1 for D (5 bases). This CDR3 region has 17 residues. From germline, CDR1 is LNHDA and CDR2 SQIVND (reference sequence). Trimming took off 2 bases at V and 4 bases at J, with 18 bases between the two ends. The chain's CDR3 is CASSIIAGLGLNQPQHF. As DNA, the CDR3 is TGTGCCAGTAGTATAATCGCCGGGCTGGGACTAAATCAGCCCCAGCATTTT.

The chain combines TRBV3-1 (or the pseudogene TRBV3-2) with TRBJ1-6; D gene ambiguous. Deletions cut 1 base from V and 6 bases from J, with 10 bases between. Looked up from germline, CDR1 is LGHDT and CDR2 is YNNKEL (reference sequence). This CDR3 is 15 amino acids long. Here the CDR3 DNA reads TGTGCCAGCAGCCAAGGAGGAGTCTCTAATTCACCCCTCCACTTT. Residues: CASSQGGVSNSPLHF.

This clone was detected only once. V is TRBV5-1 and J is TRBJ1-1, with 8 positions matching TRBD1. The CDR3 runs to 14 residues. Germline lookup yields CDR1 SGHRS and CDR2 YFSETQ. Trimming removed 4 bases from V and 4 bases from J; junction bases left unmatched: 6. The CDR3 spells CASSLDRGSTEAFF. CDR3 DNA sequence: TGCGCCAGCAGCCTTGACAGGGGAAGCACTGAAGCTTTCTTT.

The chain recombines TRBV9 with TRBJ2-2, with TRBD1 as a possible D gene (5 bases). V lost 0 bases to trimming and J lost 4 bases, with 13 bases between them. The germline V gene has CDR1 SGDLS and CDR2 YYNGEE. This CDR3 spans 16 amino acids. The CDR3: CASSVVSQGGTGELFF. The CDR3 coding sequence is TGTGCCAGCAGCGTAGTATCCCAGGGCGGCACCGGGGAGCTGTTTTTT.

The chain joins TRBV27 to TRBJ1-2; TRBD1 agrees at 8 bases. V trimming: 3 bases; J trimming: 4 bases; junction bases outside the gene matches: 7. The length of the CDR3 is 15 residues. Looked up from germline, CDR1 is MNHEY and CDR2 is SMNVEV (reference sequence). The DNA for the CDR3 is TGTGCCAGCAGTTTTTATCCGGGACAGGCCTATGGCTACACCTTC. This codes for CASSFYPGQAYGYTF.

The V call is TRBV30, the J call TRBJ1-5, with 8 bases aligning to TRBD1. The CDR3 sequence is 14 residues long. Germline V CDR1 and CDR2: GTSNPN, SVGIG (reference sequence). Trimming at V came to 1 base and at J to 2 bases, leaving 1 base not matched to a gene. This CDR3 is CAWSAQGGNQPQHF. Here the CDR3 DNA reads TGTGCCTGGAGTGCACAGGGGGGCAATCAGCCCCAGCATTTT.

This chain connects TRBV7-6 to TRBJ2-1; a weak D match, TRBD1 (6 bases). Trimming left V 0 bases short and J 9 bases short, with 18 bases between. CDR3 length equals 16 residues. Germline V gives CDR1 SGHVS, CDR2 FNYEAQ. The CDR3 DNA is TGTGCCAGCAGCTTAGCGAGGGCAGGGGCGGGCTCTGAGCAGTTCTTC. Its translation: CASSLARAGAGSEQFF.

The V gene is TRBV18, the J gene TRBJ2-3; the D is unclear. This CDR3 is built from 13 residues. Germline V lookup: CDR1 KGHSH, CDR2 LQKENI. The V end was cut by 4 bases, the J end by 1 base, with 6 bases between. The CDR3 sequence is CASSQAGTDTQYF. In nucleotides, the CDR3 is TGTGCCAGCTCACAGGCGGGCACAGATACGCAGTATTTT.

CDR3: CAISEPRGQLEFF. Written as DNA, the CDR3 is TGTGCCATCAGTGAGCCCCGAGGGCAGCTCGAGTTCTTC. The V and J genes are TRBV10-3 and TRBJ2-1; D might be TRBD2 (5 bases). Trimming left V 2 bases short and J 14 bases short, with 16 bases between. Per germline, CDR1 ENHRY and CDR2 SYGVKD. The CDR3 length is 13 residues.

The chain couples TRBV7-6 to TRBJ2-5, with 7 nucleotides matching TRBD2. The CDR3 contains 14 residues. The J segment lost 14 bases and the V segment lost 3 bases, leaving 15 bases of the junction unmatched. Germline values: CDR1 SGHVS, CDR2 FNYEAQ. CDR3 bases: TGTGCCAGCAGCTTGAGGGGTGGGGAGCGGGGCTCCTACTTC. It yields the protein CASSLRGGERGSYF.